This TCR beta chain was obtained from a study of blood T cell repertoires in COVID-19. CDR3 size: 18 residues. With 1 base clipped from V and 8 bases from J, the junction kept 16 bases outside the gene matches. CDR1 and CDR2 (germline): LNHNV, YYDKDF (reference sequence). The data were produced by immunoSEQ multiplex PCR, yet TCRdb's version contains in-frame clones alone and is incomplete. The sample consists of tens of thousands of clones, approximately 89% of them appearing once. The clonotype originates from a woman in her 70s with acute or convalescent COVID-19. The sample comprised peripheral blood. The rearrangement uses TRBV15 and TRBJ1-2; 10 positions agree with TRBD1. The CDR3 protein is CATSRGGVALGQGKGYTF. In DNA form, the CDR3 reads TGTGCCACCAGCAGAGGGGGGGTTGCCCTGGGACAGGGGAAGGGCTACACCTTC.